The entry that follows covers one TCR beta chain sequence. This entry is derived from a study of blood T cell repertoires in COVID-19. Study summary: COVID-19 samples from acute and convalescent phases originated in the United States, Italy and Spain. The cDNA or gDNA used as material had been derived from T cells, B-cell-depleted T cells, or PBMCs.

As originally analysed: Estimated nucleated cell counts came from reference gene primer amplification. Here immunoSEQ multiplex PCR was the method, and the copy in TCRdb shows in-frame clones only, minus some. V, J and clone size reflect that table, while D and trimming were determined from the DNA. The data show 200,000 to 250,000 clones, around 80% seen once. V lost 3 bases and J lost 4; bases outside the gene matches: 4. Per germline, CDR1 GTSNPN and CDR2 SVGIG (reference sequence). The CDR3 loop spans 14 amino acids. The chain couples TRBV30 to TRBJ1-5, with 9 bases fitting TRBD1. Input material: peripheral blood. The clonotype comes from a man aged 45-65 years with active or convalescent COVID-19. CDR3 loop: CAWSLGTGNQPQHF. CDR3 bases: TGTGCCTGGAGCCTCGGGACAGGGAATCAGCCCCAGCATTTT.